This TCR beta chain originates from a study of T cells and Merkel cell carcinoma outcomes (dated by TCRdb to the early 2020s). About the investigation overall: The study examined the tumor T-cell repertoire together with T-cell density as predictors of clinical outcome in patients with Merkel cell carcinoma.

In the germline V gene (reference sequence), CDR1 corresponds to GTSNPN and CDR2 to SVGIG. Including cysteine and phenylalanine, the CDR3 has 9 amino acids. Only the CDR3 DNA stays, 27 bases, in frame from base 1. Trimming at the junction amounts to 6 bases on V and 6 bases on J, and the germline ends lie 5 bases apart. Regarding this clone: The antigen it binds to is not known. Qualities for individual bases were not recorded, and no much larger clone is one base off.

Beyond this particular receptor, the publication reports: The combination of T-cell repertoire features and T-cell density was reported to predict clinical outcomes in patients with Merkel cell carcinoma.

Library preparation employed the immunoSEQ multiplex PCR assay. The clones in this table, taken by TCRdb from immuneACCESS, are in-frame only. Not every clone is retained; where verified, under half of the shortfall comes from an unresolved V gene, and the cause of the rest is unknown. In all, the sample holds 5,500 to 7,500 clones, and roughly 91% of those were seen once. The ten largest clones take up approximately 2.8% of the sample. Samples were obtained from patients with Merkel cell carcinoma. Specimen: tumor tissue from Merkel cell carcinoma. The receptor's source is a human donor with Merkel cell carcinoma. The chain couples TRBV30 to TRBJ1-2; the D gene remains uncertain. The CDR3 corresponds to CACHDGYTF. The sequenced DNA: TGTGCCTGCCACGATGGCTACACCTTC.